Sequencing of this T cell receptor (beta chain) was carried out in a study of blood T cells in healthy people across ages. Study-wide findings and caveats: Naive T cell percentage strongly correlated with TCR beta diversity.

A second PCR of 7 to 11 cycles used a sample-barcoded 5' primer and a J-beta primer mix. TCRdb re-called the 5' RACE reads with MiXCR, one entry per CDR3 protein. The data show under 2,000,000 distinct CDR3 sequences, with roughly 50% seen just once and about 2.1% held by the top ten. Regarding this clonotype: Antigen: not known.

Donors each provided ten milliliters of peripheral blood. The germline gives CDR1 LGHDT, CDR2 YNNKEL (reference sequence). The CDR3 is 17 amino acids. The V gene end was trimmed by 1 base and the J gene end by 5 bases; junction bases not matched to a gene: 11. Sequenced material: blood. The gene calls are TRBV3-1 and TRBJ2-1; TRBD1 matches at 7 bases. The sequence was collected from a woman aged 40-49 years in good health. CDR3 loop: CASSQGDRAVRDNEQFF. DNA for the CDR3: TGTGCCAGCAGCCAAGGAGACAGGGCGGTGCGAGACAATGAGCAGTTCTTC.